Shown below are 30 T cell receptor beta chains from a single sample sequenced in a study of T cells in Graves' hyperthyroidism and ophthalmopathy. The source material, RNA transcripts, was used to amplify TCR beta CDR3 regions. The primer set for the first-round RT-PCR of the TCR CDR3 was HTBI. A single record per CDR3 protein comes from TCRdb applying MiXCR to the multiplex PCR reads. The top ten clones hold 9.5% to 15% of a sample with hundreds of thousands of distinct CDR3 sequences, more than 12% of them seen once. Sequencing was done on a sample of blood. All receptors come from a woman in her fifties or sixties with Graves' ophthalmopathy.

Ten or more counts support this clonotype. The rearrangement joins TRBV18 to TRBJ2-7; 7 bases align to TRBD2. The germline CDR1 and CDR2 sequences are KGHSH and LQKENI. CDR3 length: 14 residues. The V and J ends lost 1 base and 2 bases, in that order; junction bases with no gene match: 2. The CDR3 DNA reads TGTGCCAGCTCACCACAGGGGACTACCTACGAGCAGTACTTC. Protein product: CASSPQGTTYEQYF.

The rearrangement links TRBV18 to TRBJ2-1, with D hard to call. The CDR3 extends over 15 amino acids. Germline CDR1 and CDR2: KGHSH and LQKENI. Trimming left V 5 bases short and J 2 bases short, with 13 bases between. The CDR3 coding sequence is TGTGCCAGCTCAGCCCAGGAATCCACCTACAATGAGCAGTTCTTC. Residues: CASSAQESTYNEQFF.

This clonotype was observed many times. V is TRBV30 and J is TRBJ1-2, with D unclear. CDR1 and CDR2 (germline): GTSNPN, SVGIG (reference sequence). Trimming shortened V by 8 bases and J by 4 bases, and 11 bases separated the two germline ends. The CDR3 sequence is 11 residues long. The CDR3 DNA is TGTGCCCAGCCTGGGAGCTATGGCTACACCTTC. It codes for CAQPGSYGYTF.

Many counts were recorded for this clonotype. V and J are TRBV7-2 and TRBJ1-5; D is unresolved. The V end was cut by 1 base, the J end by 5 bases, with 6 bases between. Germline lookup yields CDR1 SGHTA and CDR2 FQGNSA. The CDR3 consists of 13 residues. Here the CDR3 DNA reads TGTGCCAGCAGCTTAGGCGGGCATCAGCCCCAGCATTTT. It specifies CASSLGGHQPQHF.

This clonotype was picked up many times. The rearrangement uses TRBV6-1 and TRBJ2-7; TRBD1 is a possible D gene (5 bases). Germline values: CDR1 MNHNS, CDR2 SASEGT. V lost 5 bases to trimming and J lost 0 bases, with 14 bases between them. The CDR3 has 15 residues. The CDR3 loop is CASSKGHTSSYEQYF. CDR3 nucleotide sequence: TGTGCCAGCAGTAAAGGACACACGAGCTCCTACGAGCAGTACTTC.

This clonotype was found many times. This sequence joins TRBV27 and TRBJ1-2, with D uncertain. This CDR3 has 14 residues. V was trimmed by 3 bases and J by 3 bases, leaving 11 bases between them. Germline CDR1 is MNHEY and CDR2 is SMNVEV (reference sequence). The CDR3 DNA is TGTGCCAGCAGTTTGACGTCCGGCGACTATGGCTACACCTTC. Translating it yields CASSLTSGDYGYTF.

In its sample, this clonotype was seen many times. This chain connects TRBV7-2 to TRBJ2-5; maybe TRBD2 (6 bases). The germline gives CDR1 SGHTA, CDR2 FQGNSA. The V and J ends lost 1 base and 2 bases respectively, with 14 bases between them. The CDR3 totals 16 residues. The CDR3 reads CASSLVRGTAQETQYF. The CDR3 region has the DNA TGTGCCAGCAGCTTAGTTCGGGGGACGGCACAAGAGACCCAGTACTTC.

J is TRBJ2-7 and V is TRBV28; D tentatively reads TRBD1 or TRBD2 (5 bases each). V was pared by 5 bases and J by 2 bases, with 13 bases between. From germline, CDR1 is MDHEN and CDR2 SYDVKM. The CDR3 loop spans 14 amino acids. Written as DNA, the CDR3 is TGTGCCAGCAGTGGGGGTAACAGTCCCTACGAGCAGTACTTC. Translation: CASSGGNSPYEQYF. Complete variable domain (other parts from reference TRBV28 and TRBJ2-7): DVKVTQSSRYLVKRTGEKVFLECVQDMDHENMFWYRQDPGLGLRLIYFSYDVKMKEKGDIPEGYSVSREKKERFSLILESASTNQTSMYLCASSGGNSPYEQYFGPGTRLTVT.

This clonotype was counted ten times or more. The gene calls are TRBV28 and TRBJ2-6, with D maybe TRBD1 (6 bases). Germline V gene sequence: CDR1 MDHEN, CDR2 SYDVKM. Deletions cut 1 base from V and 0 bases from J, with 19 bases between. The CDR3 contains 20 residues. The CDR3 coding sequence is TGTGCCAGCAGTTTATCGCGAGCGACAGGCGCATCCTCTGGGGCCAACGTCCTGACTTTC. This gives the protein CASSLSRATGASSGANVLTF.

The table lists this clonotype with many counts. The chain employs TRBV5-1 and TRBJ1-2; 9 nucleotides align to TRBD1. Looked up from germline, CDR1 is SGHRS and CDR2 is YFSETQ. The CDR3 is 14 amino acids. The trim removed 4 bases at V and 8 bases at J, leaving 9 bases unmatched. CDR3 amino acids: CASSPLTGGKGYTF. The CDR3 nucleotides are TGCGCCAGCAGCCCTCTTACAGGGGGCAAGGGCTACACCTTC.

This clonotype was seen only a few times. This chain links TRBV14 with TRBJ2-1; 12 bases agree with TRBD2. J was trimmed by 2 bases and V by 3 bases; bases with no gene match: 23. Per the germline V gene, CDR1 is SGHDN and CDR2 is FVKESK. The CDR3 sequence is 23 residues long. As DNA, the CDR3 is TGTGCCAGCAGCCAGGGCCAGGGACACCGAAAAGGGGCTAGCGGGAGGGCCTACAATGAGCAGTTCTTC. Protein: CASSQGQGHRKGASGRAYNEQFF.

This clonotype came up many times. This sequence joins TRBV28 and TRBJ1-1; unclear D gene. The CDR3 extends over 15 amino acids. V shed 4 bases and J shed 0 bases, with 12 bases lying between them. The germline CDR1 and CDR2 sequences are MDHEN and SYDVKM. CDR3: CASSSGSFMNTEAFF. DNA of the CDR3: TGTGCCAGCAGTTCTGGGTCTTTTATGAACACTGAAGCTTTCTTT.

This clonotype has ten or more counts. The CDR3 is CASSLVRTGQETQYF. CDR3 DNA sequence: TGTGCCAGCAGCTTAGTTAGGACAGGCCAAGAGACCCAGTACTTC. This chain joins TRBV7-8 and TRBJ2-5; TRBD1 agrees at 7 bases. The CDR3 loop spans 15 amino acids. Germline CDR1 and CDR2: SGHVS and FQNEAQ. Trimming removed 1 base from V and 1 base from J; junction bases left unmatched: 3.

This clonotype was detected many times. CDR3 coding DNA: TGTGCCAGCAGCAGACAGGGAAGGGGGTCAGAGACCCAGTACTTC. This codes for CASSRQGRGSETQYF. The rearrangement joins TRBV9 to TRBJ2-5; 7 bases are shared with TRBD1. Unmatched junction bases numbered 10, after V lost 4 bases and J lost 4 bases. The germline gives CDR1 SGDLS, CDR2 YYNGEE. CDR3 length: 15 residues.

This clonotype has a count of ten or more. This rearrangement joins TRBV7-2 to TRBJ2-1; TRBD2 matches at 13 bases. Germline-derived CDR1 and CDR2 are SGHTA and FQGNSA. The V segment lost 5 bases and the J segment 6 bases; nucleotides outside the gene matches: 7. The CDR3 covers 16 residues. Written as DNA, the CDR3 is TGTGCCAGCAGCATCCCGGGACTAGCGGGATTCAATGAGCAGTTCTTC. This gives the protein CASSIPGLAGFNEQFF.

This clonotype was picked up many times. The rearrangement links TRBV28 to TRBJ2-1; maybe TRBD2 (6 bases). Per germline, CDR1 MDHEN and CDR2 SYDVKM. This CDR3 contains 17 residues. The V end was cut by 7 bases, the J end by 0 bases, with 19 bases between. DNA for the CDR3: TGTGCCAGCACCTCACTCGGCGCCGGGAGCTCCTACAATGAGCAGTTCTTC. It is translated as CASTSLGAGSSYNEQFF.

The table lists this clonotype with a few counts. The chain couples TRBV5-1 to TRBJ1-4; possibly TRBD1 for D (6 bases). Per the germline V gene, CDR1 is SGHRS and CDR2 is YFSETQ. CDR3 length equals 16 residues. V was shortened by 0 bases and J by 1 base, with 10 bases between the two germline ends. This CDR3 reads CASSLEGGLTNEKLFF. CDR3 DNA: TGCGCCAGCAGCTTGGAAGGGGGGTTAACTAATGAAAAACTGTTTTTT.

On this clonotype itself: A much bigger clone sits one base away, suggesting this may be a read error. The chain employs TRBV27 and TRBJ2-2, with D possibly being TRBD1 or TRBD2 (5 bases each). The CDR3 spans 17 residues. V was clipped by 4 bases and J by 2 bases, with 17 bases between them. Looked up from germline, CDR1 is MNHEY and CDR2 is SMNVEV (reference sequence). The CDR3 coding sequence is TGTGCCAGCAGTTCTTTCCGGGGCACACTAAACACCGGGGAGCTGTTTTTT. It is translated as CASSSFRGTLNTGELFF.

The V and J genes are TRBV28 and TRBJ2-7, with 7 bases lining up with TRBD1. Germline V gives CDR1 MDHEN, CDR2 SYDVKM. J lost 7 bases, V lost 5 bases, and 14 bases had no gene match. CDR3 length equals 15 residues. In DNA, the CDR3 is TGTGCCAGCAGTATCGGGACAGCGAACACCGGGGAGCAGTACTTC. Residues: CASSIGTANTGEQYF.

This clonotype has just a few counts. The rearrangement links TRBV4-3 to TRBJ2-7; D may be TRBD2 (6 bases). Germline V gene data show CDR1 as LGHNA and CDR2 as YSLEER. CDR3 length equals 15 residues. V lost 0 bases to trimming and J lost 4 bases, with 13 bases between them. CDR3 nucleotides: TGCGCCAGCAGCCAAGACAGCGGACTAAATTACGAGCAGTACTTC. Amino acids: CASSQDSGLNYEQYF.

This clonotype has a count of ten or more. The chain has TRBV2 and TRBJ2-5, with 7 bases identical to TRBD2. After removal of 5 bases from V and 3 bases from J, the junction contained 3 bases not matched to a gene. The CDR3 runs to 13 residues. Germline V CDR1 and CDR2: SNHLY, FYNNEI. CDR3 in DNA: TGTGCCAGCAGTCGGACTAGAGAAGAGACCCAGTACTTC. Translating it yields CASSRTREETQYF.

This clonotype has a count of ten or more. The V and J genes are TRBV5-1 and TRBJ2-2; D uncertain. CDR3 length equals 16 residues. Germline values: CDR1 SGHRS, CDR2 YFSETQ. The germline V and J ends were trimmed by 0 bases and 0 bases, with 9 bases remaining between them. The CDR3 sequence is CASSLVAGSNTGELFF. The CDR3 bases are TGCGCCAGCAGCTTGGTGGCAGGTTCGAACACCGGGGAGCTGTTTTTT.

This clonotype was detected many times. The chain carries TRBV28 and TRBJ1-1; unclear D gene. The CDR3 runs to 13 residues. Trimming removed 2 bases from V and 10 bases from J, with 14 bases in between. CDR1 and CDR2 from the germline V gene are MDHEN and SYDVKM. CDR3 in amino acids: CASSLAIDLGAFF. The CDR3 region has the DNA TGTGCCAGCAGTTTAGCAATAGATCTTGGAGCTTTCTTT. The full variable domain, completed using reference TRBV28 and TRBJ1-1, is DVKVTQSSRYLVKRTGEKVFLECVQDMDHENMFWYRQDPGLGLRLIYFSYDVKMKEKGDIPEGYSVSREKKERFSLILESASTNQTSMYLCASSLAIDLGAFFGQGTRLTVV.

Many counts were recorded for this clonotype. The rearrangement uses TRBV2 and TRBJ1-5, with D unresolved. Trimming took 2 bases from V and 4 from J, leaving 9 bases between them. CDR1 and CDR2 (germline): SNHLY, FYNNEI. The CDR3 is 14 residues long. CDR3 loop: CASSELSPNQPQHF. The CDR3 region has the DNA TGTGCCAGCAGTGAATTGTCCCCGAATCAGCCCCAGCATTTT.

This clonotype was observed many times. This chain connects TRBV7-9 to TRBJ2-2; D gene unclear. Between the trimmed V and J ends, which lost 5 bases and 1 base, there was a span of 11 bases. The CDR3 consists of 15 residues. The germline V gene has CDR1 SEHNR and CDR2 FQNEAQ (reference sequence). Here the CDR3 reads CASSQPIGNTGELFF. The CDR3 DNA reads TGTGCCAGCAGCCAACCGATTGGGAACACCGGGGAGCTGTTTTTT.

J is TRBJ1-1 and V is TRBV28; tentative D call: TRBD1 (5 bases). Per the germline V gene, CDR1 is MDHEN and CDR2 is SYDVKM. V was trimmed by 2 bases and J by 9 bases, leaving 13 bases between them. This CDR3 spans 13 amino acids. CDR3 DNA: TGTGCCAGCAGTTTAACCCGACAGCGTCAAGCTTTCTTT. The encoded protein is CASSLTRQRQAFF.

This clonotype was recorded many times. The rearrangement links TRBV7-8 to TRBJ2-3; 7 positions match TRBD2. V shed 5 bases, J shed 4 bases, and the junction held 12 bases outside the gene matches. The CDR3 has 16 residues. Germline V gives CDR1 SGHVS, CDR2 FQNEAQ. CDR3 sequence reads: CASSKRAGAGSDTQYF. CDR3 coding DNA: TGTGCCAGCAGCAAGAGGGCGGGAGCGGGATCAGATACGCAGTATTTT.

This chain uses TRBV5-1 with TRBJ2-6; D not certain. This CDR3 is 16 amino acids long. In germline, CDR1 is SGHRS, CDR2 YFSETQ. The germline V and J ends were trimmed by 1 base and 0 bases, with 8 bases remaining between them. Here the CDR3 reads CASSLQYPSGANVLTF. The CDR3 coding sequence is TGCGCCAGCAGCTTGCAGTACCCCTCTGGGGCCAACGTCCTGACTTTC.

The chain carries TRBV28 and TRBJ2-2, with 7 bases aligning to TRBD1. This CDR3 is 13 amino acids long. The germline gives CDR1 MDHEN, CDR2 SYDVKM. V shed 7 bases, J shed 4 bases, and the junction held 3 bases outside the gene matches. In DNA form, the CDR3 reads TGTGCCAGCACGGGACAGCGCACCGGGGAGCTGTTTTTT. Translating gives CASTGQRTGELFF. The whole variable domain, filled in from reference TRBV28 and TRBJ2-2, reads DVKVTQSSRYLVKRTGEKVFLECVQDMDHENMFWYRQDPGLGLRLIYFSYDVKMKEKGDIPEGYSVSREKKERFSLILESASTNQTSMYLCASTGQRTGELFFGEGSRLTVL.

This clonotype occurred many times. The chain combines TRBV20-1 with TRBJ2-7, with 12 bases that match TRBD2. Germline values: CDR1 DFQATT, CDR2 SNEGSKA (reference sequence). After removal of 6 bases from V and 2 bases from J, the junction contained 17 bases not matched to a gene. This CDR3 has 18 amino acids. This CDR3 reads CSARIPPSASGRAYEQYF. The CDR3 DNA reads TGCAGTGCCAGAATACCCCCCTCAGCTAGCGGGAGGGCCTACGAGCAGTACTTC.